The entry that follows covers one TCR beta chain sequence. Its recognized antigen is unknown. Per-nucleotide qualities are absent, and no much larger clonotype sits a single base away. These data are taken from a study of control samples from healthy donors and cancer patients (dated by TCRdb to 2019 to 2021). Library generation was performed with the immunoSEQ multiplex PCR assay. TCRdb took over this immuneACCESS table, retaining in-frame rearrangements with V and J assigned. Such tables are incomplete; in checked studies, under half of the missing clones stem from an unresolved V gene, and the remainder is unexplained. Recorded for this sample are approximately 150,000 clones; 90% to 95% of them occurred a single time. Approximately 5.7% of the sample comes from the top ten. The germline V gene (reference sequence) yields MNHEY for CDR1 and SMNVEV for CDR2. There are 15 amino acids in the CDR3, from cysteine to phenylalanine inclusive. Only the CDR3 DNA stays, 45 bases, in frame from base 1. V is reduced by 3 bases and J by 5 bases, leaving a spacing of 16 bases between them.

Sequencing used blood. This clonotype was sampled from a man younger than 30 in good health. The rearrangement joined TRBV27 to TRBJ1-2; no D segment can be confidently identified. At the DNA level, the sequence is TGTGCCAGCAGTTTTTCCCCACTGAGCGGGTATGGCTACACCTTC. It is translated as CASSFSPLSGYGYTF.